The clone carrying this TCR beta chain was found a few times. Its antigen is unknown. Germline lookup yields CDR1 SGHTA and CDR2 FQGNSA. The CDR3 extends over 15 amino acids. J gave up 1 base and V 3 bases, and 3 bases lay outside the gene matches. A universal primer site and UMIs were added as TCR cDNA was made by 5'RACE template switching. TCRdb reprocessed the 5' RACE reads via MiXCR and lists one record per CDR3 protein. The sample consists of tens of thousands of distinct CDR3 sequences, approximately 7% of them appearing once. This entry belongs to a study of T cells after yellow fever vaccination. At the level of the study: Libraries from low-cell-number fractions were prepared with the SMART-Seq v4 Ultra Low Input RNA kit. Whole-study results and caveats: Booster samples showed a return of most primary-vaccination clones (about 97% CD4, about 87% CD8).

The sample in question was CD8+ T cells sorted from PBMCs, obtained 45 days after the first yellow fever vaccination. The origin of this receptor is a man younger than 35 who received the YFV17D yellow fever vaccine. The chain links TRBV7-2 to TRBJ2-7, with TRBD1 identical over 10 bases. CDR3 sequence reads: CASSFRDRGSYEQYF. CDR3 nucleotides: TGTGCCAGCAGCTTCCGGGACAGGGGTTCCTACGAGCAGTACTTC.